This T cell receptor (beta chain) was documented in a study of cytomegalovirus exposure and HLA in healthy donors. Study-level results: Later analysis revealed greater clonal expansion in HLA-associated TCR beta chains than in equally common others. TCR beta sequences reportedly predicted most subjects' HLA-A and HLA-B alleles accurately. Earlier findings revealed that most TCR beta V segments proved productive either about 87% or about 30% of the time. Reportedly, fewer N-insertions than the approximately 700-donor mean appeared in an Asian-associated ancestry cluster in a later analysis.

A remark on this clone: What it binds is unknown.

The V gene end was trimmed by 4 bases and the J gene end by 2 bases; junction bases not matched to a gene: 5. Germline V gives CDR1 SGHRS, CDR2 YFSETQ. The CDR3 runs to 14 residues. PCR employed 60 Vbeta and 13 Jbeta primers. Here immunoSEQ multiplex PCR was the method, and the copy in TCRdb shows in-frame clones only, minus some. The sample carries fewer than 110,000 clones, 79% recorded once. The chain combines TRBV5-1 with TRBJ2-7; TRBD1 aligns across 8 bases. The receptor was derived from a man between 45 and 60 years old in good health and CMV-seropositive. The source material was PBMCs. CDR3 loop: CASSPGTGPYEQYF. The CDR3 coding sequence is TGCGCCAGCAGCCCCGGGACAGGACCCTACGAGCAGTACTTC. The whole variable domain, remainder taken from reference TRBV5-1 and TRBJ2-7, is KAGVTQTPRYLIKTRGQQVTLSCSPISGHRSVSWYQQTPGQGLQFLFEYFSETQRNKGNFPGRFSGRQFSNSRSEMNVSTLELGDSALYLCASSPGTGPYEQYFGPGTRLTVT.